The 29 T cell receptor beta chains presented below share a single source sample, sequenced in a study of neurological immune-mediated disorders (dated by TCRdb to between 2018 and 2021). The library was built by means of 5' RACE. Instrument on record: Illumina HiSeq 2500. TCRdb trimmed public reads at Q25 via fastp, called clones via MiXCR and kept in-frame beta chains. Rows are combined by CDR3 protein, so each entry shows the most common genes and DNA. The sample has about 120,000 distinct CDR3 sequences on record, 3% to 3.5% of them singletons. The ten largest clones represent about 1.2% of the sample. Sequenced: PBMCs. These receptors were taken from a woman between 25 and 40 years old with multiple sclerosis.

This clonotype was detected ten times or more. The chain's CDR3 is CSAEADGFNQPQHF. CDR3 nucleotides: TGCAGTGCCGAAGCCGACGGATTCAATCAGCCCCAGCATTTT. This chain links TRBV20-1 with TRBJ1-5; D unclear. CDR3 length: 14 residues. With 6 bases removed from V and 3 bases from J, the gap between germline ends came to 15 bases. The V gene's germline CDR1 is DFQATT and CDR2 SNEGSKA (reference sequence).

The table lists this clonotype with many counts. The chain has TRBV5-1 and TRBJ1-1, with no clear D. V lost 3 bases to trimming and J lost 5 bases, with 11 bases between them. CDR3 size: 13 residues. Germline values: CDR1 SGHRS, CDR2 YFSETQ. CDR3 coding DNA: TGCGCCAGCAGCTGGGGAACCGCTACTGAAGCTTTCTTT. The encoded protein is CASSWGTATEAFF.

This clonotype was counted many times. The DNA for the CDR3 is TGTGCCAGCAGCTTAGGGGGCTCCCGGAGAGATACGCAGTATTTT. Encoded protein: CASSLGGSRRDTQYF. The V and J genes are TRBV5-6 and TRBJ2-3; 7 bases line up with TRBD1. Trimming removed 2 bases from V and 5 bases from J; junction bases left unmatched: 8. The CDR3 is 15 residues long. Germline CDR1 reads SGHDT; CDR2 reads YYEEEE.

In this sample, this clonotype turned up many times. V is TRBV7-9 and J is TRBJ2-5; D remains ambiguous. The V end was cut by 5 bases, the J end by 1 base, with 8 bases between. Germline V lookup: CDR1 SEHNR, CDR2 FQNEAQ (reference sequence). The CDR3 contains 13 residues. CDR3 sequence reads: CASSARFQETQYF. CDR3 bases: TGTGCCAGCAGCGCCCGGTTCCAAGAGACCCAGTACTTC.

This clonotype has a count of ten or more. The chain is built from TRBV20-1 and TRBJ2-1; D is possibly TRBD2 (7 bases). The CDR3 consists of 17 residues. The germline V gene has CDR1 DFQATT and CDR2 SNEGSKA (reference sequence). Trimming cost V 6 bases and J 4 bases, with 25 bases left between them. The CDR3 loop is CSANRDLADRRYNEQFF. CDR3 DNA sequence: TGCAGTGCCAACCGGGATCTAGCGGACAGACGGTACAATGAGCAGTTCTTC.

This clonotype was seen at least ten times. V usage is TRBV7-9 and J usage is TRBJ2-5; D remains ambiguous. V was pared by 8 bases and J by 1 base, with 11 bases between. Germline V gene sequence: CDR1 SEHNR, CDR2 FQNEAQ (reference sequence). CDR3 length equals 13 residues. The CDR3 DNA reads TGTGCCAGCCGCCCCGGAATCCAAGAGACCCAGTACTTC. This gives the protein CASRPGIQETQYF.

This clonotype was picked up many times. J is TRBJ2-6 and V is TRBV5-1; 7 nucleotides match TRBD2. CDR1 is SGHRS and CDR2 is YFSETQ in the germline V gene. V shed 2 bases, J shed 2 bases, and the junction held 10 bases outside the gene matches. CDR3 size: 18 residues. The CDR3 nucleotides read TGCGCCAGCAGCTTAGTTCCCGGGAGGTCGACTGGGGCCAACGTCCTGACTTTC. Its protein product is CASSLVPGRSTGANVLTF.

This clonotype was observed at least ten times. The V gene is TRBV20-1, the J gene TRBJ1-5; the match to TRBD1 covers 8 bases. J was trimmed by 3 bases and V by 3 bases; bases with no gene match: 13. The germline V gene encodes CDR1 DFQATT and CDR2 SNEGSKA (reference sequence). The CDR3 is 17 amino acids. CDR3 loop: CSASPGTGRGDNQPQHF. The DNA of the CDR3 is TGCAGTGCTAGTCCCGGGACAGGTAGGGGGGACAATCAGCCCCAGCATTTT.

This clonotype was picked up many times. The chain links TRBV11-2 to TRBJ2-3; D perhaps matches TRBD2 (6 bases). Germline lookup yields CDR1 SGHAT and CDR2 FQNNGV. The ends were cut back, 5 bases at V and 7 bases at J, with 13 bases in the middle. The CDR3 sequence is 13 residues long. Here the CDR3 DNA reads TGTGCCAGCAGCGCGGGACGGACAAATACGCAGTATTTT. As protein: CASSAGRTNTQYF.

This clonotype came up many times. This rearrangement joins TRBV12-3 or TRBV12-4 to TRBJ1-5, with D possibly matching TRBD1 (5 bases). Trimming cost V 2 bases and J 5 bases, with 10 bases left between them. The CDR3 covers 14 residues. The CDR3 region is CASSLRDGHQPQHF. The CDR3 DNA sequence: TGTGCCAGCAGTTTAAGGGACGGTCATCAGCCCCAGCATTTT.

Many counts were recorded for this clonotype. The chain joins TRBV20-1 to TRBJ2-3; a weak D match, TRBD1 (6 bases). V was trimmed by 6 bases and J by 0 bases, leaving 13 bases between them. The CDR3 loop spans 14 amino acids. Germline V CDR1 and CDR2: DFQATT, SNEGSKA (reference sequence). CDR3 residues: CSAPGQTSTDTQYF. As DNA, the CDR3 is TGCAGTGCCCCAGGACAGACCAGCACAGATACGCAGTATTTT.

In this sample, this clonotype turned up many times. The chain uses TRBV7-2 and TRBJ1-5, with D perhaps TRBD1 (5 bases). V gave up 5 bases and J gave up 0 bases, with 11 bases separating them. Germline-derived CDR1 and CDR2 are SGHTA and FQGNSA. The CDR3 is 15 amino acids. The CDR3 nucleotides read TGTGCCAGCAGCCGGGGACGGTATAGCAATCAGCCCCAGCATTTT. Its translation: CASSRGRYSNQPQHF.

This clonotype was observed many times. The chain uses TRBV5-1 and TRBJ2-3; 9 positions agree with TRBD2. Unmatched junction bases numbered 3, after V lost 3 bases and J lost 1 base. Germline-derived CDR1 and CDR2 are SGHRS and YFSETQ. CDR3 size: 15 residues. CDR3 sequence reads: CASSSAGGGTDTQYF. The CDR3 DNA reads as TGCGCCAGCAGCTCAGCGGGGGGAGGCACAGATACGCAGTATTTT.

This clonotype was counted ten times or more. The J gene is TRBJ2-7, the V gene TRBV2; D tentatively fits TRBD1 or TRBD2 (6 bases each). Germline loops: CDR1 SNHLY, CDR2 FYNNEI. Trimming removed 7 bases from V and 0 bases from J, with 13 bases in between. This CDR3 spans 14 amino acids. CDR3 protein: CASKSTGASYEQYF. The CDR3 region has the DNA TGTGCCAGCAAAAGTACGGGGGCCTCCTACGAGCAGTACTTC.

This clonotype was counted many times. The V call is TRBV6-6, the J call TRBJ1-2; no firm D call. V lost 7 bases, J lost 7 bases, and 16 bases lay in between. This CDR3 contains 13 residues. The germline CDR1 and CDR2 sequences are MNHNY and SVGAGI (reference sequence). DNA of the CDR3: TGTGCCAGCACCCCGGACCCCCAGACTGGCTACACCTTC. Residues: CASTPDPQTGYTF.

The chain employs TRBV12-3 or TRBV12-4 and TRBJ1-5, with 7 bases fitting TRBD1. CDR3 size: 15 residues. J gave up 4 bases and V 5 bases, and 8 bases lay outside the gene matches. The CDR3 DNA sequence: TGTGCCAGCAGTCCCCTCGGGACAGCAAATCAGCCCCAGCATTTT. Protein: CASSPLGTANQPQHF.

This clonotype was seen ten or more times. One junction end does not reproduce the germline sequence, and a read error may be involved. The chain couples TRBV12-3 or TRBV12-4 to TRBJ2-7, with D possibly TRBD2 on 6 matching bases. This CDR3 has 12 residues. The CDR3 loop reads CVSSPRAGEQYF. The CDR3 coding sequence is TGTGTCAGCAGCCCCCGAGCGGGCGAGCAGTACTTC.

The sample holds many counts of this clonotype. The chain carries TRBV12-3 or TRBV12-4 and TRBJ1-5; no reliable D call. Trimming pared 7 bases from V and 9 bases from J, leaving 13 bases between. The CDR3 sequence is 12 residues long. CDR3 DNA sequence: TGTGCCAGCACCCTCCACTTCGGGCCCCAGCATTTT. This translates into CASTLHFGPQHF.

This clonotype was seen ten or more times. The gene calls are TRBV20-1 and TRBJ2-5, with a possible D match to TRBD2 (5 bases). This CDR3 region has 15 residues. V was cut by 5 bases and J by 0 bases, with 16 bases left in between. Germline V gene lookup returns CDR1 DFQATT and CDR2 SNEGSKA (reference sequence). The CDR3 region is CSALPGVANQETQYF. The CDR3 DNA follows: TGCAGTGCTCTCCCTGGGGTAGCGAACCAAGAGACCCAGTACTTC.

This clonotype was observed at least ten times. The V and J genes are TRBV7-2 and TRBJ2-2, with 12 nucleotides matching TRBD2. CDR3 length equals 12 residues. Losses at the gene ends were 5 bases for V and 14 bases for J; bases not matched to a gene: 3. The V gene's germline CDR1 is SGHTA and CDR2 FQGNSA. The CDR3 nucleotides are TGTGCCAGCAGCACACTAGCGGGAGGACTGTTTTTT. Translated: CASSTLAGGLFF.

This clonotype occurred many times. V gene TRBV12-3 or TRBV12-4 combines with J gene TRBJ2-2; D remains unclear. V was pared by 6 bases and J by 7 bases, with 9 bases between. CDR3 length: 12 residues. The CDR3 DNA reads TGTGCCAGCAGGCCCCAACTCGGGGAGCTGTTTTTT. Amino acids: CASRPQLGELFF.

In this sample, this clonotype turned up many times. The chain joins TRBV27 to TRBJ2-7; 8 bases are shared with TRBD1. Per germline, CDR1 MNHEY and CDR2 SMNVEV (reference sequence). This CDR3 has 14 residues. The trim removed 4 bases at V and 7 bases at J, leaving 9 bases unmatched. This chain's CDR3 is CASSWVRGLGEQYF. The DNA for the CDR3 is TGTGCCAGCAGTTGGGTCAGGGGGCTGGGGGAGCAGTACTTC.

This clonotype was counted between two and nine times. The junction and the germline gene differ at one end; a read error may be behind it. The rearrangement joins TRBV7-2 to TRBJ1-6; no definite D call. The CDR3 is 12 residues long. Germline CDR1 is SGHTA and CDR2 is FQGNSA. CDR3 in DNA: TGTGCCAGCAGCCCCCCAAATTCACACCTCCACTTT. Its translation is CASSPPNSHLHF.

In its sample, this clonotype was seen many times. The J gene is TRBJ2-7, the V gene TRBV15; D uncertain. This CDR3 comprises 13 residues. Germline lookup yields CDR1 LNHNV and CDR2 YYDKDF (reference sequence). V gave up 1 base and J gave up 5 bases, with 9 bases separating them. The CDR3 sequence: CATSRAQDDEQYF. DNA of the CDR3: TGTGCCACCAGCAGAGCCCAGGATGACGAGCAGTACTTC. The full variable domain, its missing parts supplied by reference TRBV15 and TRBJ2-7, is DAMVIQNPRYQVTQFGKPVTLSCSQTLNHNVMYWYQQKSSQAPKLLFHYYDKDFNNEADTPDNFQSRRPNTSFCFLDIRSPGLGDTAMYLCATSRAQDDEQYFGPGTRLTVT.

At least ten counts were recorded for this clonotype. The V and J genes are TRBV20-1 and TRBJ2-3; 10 bases fit TRBD2. The V gene end was trimmed by 2 bases and the J gene end by 3 bases; junction bases not matched to a gene: 5. Germline loops: CDR1 DFQATT, CDR2 SNEGSKA (reference sequence). The CDR3 contains 15 residues. CDR3 sequence: CSARRFSGGTDTQYF. The CDR3 DNA follows: TGCAGTGCTAGAAGATTTAGCGGGGGGACAGATACGCAGTATTTT.

This clonotype has a count of ten or more. The chain couples TRBV7-6 to TRBJ2-7; D possibly corresponds to TRBD1 (5 bases). This CDR3 comprises 16 residues. Germline V gene lookup returns CDR1 SGHVS and CDR2 FNYEAQ. The V gene lost 5 bases and the J gene lost 2 bases, with 19 bases spanning the gap. The CDR3 here is CASSPTAGEETYEQYF. The CDR3 DNA is TGTGCCAGCAGCCCGACAGCAGGAGAAGAAACCTACGAGCAGTACTTC.

This clonotype was counted ten times or more. V is TRBV2 and J is TRBJ2-1; unclear D gene. The CDR3 totals 13 residues. V lost 6 bases to trimming and J lost 8 bases, with 14 bases between them. CDR1 is SNHLY and CDR2 is FYNNEI in the germline V gene. CDR3 loop: CASRESLGYEQFF. Written as DNA, the CDR3 is TGTGCCAGCAGAGAATCCTTGGGCTATGAGCAGTTCTTC.

This clonotype occurred many times. V is TRBV20-1 and J is TRBJ2-2; tentatively, D is TRBD1 (5 bases). Germline V gene data show CDR1 as DFQATT and CDR2 as SNEGSKA (reference sequence). The CDR3 length is 13 residues. The ends were cut back, 6 bases at V and 1 base at J, with 9 bases in the middle. The CDR3 DNA is TGCAGTGCCAGGGTGATGAACACCGGGGAGCTGTTTTTT. Protein product: CSARVMNTGELFF.

This clonotype has ten or more counts. V gene TRBV5-1 combines with J gene TRBJ2-5, with no clear D. Trimming cost V 0 bases and J 4 bases, with 10 bases left between them. The CDR3 runs 14 residues. Germline assignment: CDR1 SGHRS and CDR2 YFSETQ. CDR3 nucleotide sequence: TGCGCCAGCAGCTTGGCACCGGCACGAGAGACCCAGTACTTC. This translates into CASSLAPARETQYF.